The 10 T cell receptor beta chains reported below all come from one sample, sequenced in a study of T cell responses to AZD1222 COVID-19 vaccine. Sequencing was performed with immunoSEQ multiplex PCR; in TCRdb, only in-frame clones are kept and a portion is missing. The data show some 190,000 clones, nearly 95% seen once. This specimen was peripheral blood, taken 28 days after the second AZD1222 dose. These receptors originate from an adult who received the AZD1222 COVID-19 vaccine.

This clone showed up just once. V is TRBV19 and J is TRBJ1-2; 10 positions agree with TRBD1. The CDR3 runs to 15 residues. Trimming cost V 3 bases and J 4 bases; bases outside gene matches: 5. CDR1 is LNHDA, CDR2 SQIVND, per germline (reference sequence). CDR3 sequence: CASSMGRDRGYGYTF. The CDR3 DNA reads as TGTGCCAGTAGTATGGGCCGGGACAGGGGCTATGGCTACACCTTC. The full variable domain, its missing parts supplied by reference TRBV19 and TRBJ1-2, is DGGITQSPKYLFRKEGQNVTLSCEQNLNHDAMYWYRQDPGQGLRLIYYSQIVNDFQKGDIAEGYSVSREKKESFPLTVTSAQKNPTAFYLCASSMGRDRGYGYTFGSGTRLTVV.

The chain carries TRBV4-3 and TRBJ2-3; TRBD2 agrees at 12 bases. Germline V gives CDR1 LGHNA, CDR2 YSLEER. This CDR3 is 17 amino acids long. The trim removed 4 bases at V and 3 bases at J, leaving 8 bases unmatched. The chain's CDR3 is CASSPRTSGEFTDTQYF. In nucleotides, the CDR3 is TGCGCCAGCAGCCCCAGGACTAGCGGGGAATTTACAGATACGCAGTATTTT.

This chain uses TRBV18 with TRBJ1-4; D possibly corresponds to TRBD1 (6 bases). The V end was cut by 4 bases, the J end by 4 bases, with 16 bases between. This CDR3 comprises 16 residues. Germline-derived CDR1 and CDR2 are KGHSH and LQKENI. The CDR3 loop is CASSRDTLSGNEKLFF. DNA of the CDR3: TGTGCCAGCTCACGGGACACCCTTAGTGGTAATGAAAAACTGTTTTTT.

This chain connects TRBV5-1 to TRBJ2-2; the D is unclear. The length of the CDR3 is 14 residues. Deletions cut 0 bases from V and 1 base from J, with 4 bases between. Germline V gene data show CDR1 as SGHRS and CDR2 as YFSETQ. CDR3 residues: CASSLEGNTGELFF. DNA of the CDR3: TGCGCCAGCAGCTTGGAAGGGAACACCGGGGAGCTGTTTTTT.

Turning to this clone: Other DNA sequences in the same sample also yield this CDR3. The genes are TRBV12-3 or TRBV12-4 and TRBJ2-1; D is undetermined. Trimming stripped 1 base from V and 7 bases from J, with 2 bases between. This CDR3 is built from 11 residues. The DNA of the CDR3 is TGTGCCAGCAGTTTAGGAAATGAGCAGTTCTTC. Amino acid sequence: CASSLGNEQFF.

The chain uses TRBV6-5 and TRBJ1-5, with D tentatively TRBD1 (6 bases). This CDR3 comprises 15 residues. Germline CDR1 and CDR2: MNHEY and SVGAGI. V gave up 6 bases and J gave up 2 bases, with 14 bases separating them. The CDR3 sequence: CASRKQGSGNQPQHF. CDR3 sequence (DNA): TGTGCCAGCAGAAAACAGGGTAGTGGCAATCAGCCCCAGCATTTT.

This clone was seen a single time. V usage is TRBV6-4 and J usage is TRBJ2-1; the match to TRBD2 covers 9 bases. The CDR3 length is 14 residues. Germline-derived CDR1 and CDR2 are MRHNA and SNTAGT. J gave up 6 bases and V 5 bases, and 5 bases lay outside the gene matches. CDR3 bases: TGTGCCAGCAGTCTCGGACTAGCGTCCAATGAGCAGTTCTTC. It encodes CASSLGLASNEQFF.

The chain employs TRBV2 and TRBJ1-2, with 10 bases aligning to TRBD1. Per the germline V gene, CDR1 is SNHLY and CDR2 is FYNNEI. The CDR3 has 14 residues. V was pared by 5 bases and J by 3 bases, with 3 bases of the junction left unmatched. In DNA, the CDR3 is TGTGCCAGCAGTACCGGGACAGGGGACTATGGCTACACCTTC. The encoded protein is CASSTGTGDYGYTF.

The V and J genes are TRBV5-1 and TRBJ2-7, with 9 bases fitting TRBD2. Germline CDR1 SGHRS, CDR2 YFSETQ. The trim removed 3 bases at V and 0 bases at J, leaving 4 bases unmatched. The CDR3 runs 15 residues. CDR3 sequence: CASSSLAGRSYEQYF. CDR3 DNA sequence: TGCGCCAGCAGCTCGCTAGCGGGGCGCTCCTACGAGCAGTACTTC.

This chain connects TRBV5-1 to TRBJ1-3; TRBD1 is a possible D gene (6 bases). Deletions cut 7 bases from V and 0 bases from J, with 17 bases between. The CDR3 has 16 amino acids. Germline CDR1 is SGHRS and CDR2 is YFSETQ. The CDR3 sequence is CASSPGGLSSGNTIYF. DNA of the CDR3: TGCGCCAGCTCCCCGGGGGGCCTTAGCTCTGGAAACACCATATATTTT.